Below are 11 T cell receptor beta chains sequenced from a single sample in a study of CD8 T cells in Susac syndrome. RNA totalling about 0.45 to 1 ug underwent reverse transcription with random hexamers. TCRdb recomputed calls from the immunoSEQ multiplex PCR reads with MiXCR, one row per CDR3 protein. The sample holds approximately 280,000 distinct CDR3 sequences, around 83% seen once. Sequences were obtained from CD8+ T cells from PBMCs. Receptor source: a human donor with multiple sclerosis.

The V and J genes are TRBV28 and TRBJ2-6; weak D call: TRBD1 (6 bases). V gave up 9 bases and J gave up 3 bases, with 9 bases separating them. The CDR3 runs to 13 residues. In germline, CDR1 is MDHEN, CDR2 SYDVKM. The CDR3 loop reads CARYRVGANVLTF. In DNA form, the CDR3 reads TGTGCCAGATACAGGGTTGGGGCCAACGTCCTGACTTTC.

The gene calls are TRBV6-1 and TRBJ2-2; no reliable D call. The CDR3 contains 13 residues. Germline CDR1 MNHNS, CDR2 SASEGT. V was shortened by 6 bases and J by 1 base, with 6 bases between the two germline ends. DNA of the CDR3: TGTGCCAGCAGAAAAGGGAACACCGGGGAGCTGTTTTTT. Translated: CASRKGNTGELFF.

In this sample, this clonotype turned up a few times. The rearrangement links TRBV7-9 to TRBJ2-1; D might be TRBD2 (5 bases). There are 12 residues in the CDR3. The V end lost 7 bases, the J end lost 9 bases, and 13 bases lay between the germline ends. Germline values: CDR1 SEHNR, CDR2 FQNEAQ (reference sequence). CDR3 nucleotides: TGTGCCAGCATCCTCGAACGGGGTGAGCAGTTCTTC. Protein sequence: CASILERGEQFF.

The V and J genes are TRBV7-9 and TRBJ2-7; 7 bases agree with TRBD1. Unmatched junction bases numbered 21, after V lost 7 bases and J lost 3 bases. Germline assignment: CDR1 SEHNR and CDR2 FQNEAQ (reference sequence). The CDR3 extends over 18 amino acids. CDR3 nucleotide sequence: TGTGCCAGCACCCCCCATTCCCGTTCCGCTCAGGGGGACTACGAGCAGTACTTC. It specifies CASTPHSRSAQGDYEQYF.

The CDR3 DNA is TGTGCCAGCAGTATCACAGGGTTGGGAGAGACCCAGTACTTC. As protein: CASSITGLGETQYF. The V call is TRBV6-2 or TRBV6-3, the J call TRBJ2-5; the D gene is possibly TRBD1 (6 bases). The CDR3 has 14 residues. Germline lookup yields CDR1 MNHEY and CDR2 SVGEGT. Trimming shortened V by 5 bases and J by 4 bases, and 14 bases separated the two germline ends.

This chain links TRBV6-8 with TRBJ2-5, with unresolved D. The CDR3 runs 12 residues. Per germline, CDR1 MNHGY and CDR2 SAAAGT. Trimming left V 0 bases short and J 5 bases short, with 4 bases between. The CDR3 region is CASSYSIETQYF. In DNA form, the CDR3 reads TGTGCCAGCAGTTACTCGATTGAGACCCAGTACTTC.

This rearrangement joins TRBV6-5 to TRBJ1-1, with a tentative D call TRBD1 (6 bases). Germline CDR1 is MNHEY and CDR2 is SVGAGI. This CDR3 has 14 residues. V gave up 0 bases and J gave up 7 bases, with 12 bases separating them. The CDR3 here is CASSYSGGAGEAFF. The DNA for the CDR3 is TGTGCCAGCAGTTACTCCGGGGGGGCCGGTGAAGCTTTCTTT.

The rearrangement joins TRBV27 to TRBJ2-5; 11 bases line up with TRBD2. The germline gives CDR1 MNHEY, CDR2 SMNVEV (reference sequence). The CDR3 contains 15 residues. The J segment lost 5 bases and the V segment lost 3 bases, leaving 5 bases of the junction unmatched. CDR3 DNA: TGTGCCAGCAGTTTGTCTAGCGGGAGGAAGGAGACCCAGTACTTC. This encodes CASSLSSGRKETQYF.

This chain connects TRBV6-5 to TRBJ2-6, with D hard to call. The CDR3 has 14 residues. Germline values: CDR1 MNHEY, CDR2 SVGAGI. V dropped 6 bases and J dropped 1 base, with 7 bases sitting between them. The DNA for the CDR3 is TGTGCCAGCAGCGCAGCTTCTGGGGCCAACGTCCTGACTTTC. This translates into CASSAASGANVLTF.

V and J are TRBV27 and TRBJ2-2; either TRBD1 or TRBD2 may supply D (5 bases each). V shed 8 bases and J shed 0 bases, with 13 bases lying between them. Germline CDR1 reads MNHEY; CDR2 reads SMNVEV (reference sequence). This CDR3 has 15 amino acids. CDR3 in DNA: TGTGCCAGCGGGGGACGAAGCTCGAACACCGGGGAGCTGTTTTTT. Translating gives CASGGRSSNTGELFF.

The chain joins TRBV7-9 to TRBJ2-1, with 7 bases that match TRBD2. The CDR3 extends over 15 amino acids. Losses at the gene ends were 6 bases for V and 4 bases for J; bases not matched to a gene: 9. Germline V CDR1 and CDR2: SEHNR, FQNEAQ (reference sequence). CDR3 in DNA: TGTGCCAGCAGGGGCCCGCGGGAGTTTTACAATGAGCAGTTCTTC. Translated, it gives CASRGPREFYNEQFF.